Below are 5 T cell receptor beta chains sequenced from a single sample in a study of blood T cell repertoires in COVID-19 (dated by TCRdb to about 2020). The library was prepared using the immunoSEQ multiplex PCR assay. TCRdb provides this immuneACCESS table in a form limited to in-frame rearrangements. Some clones are lacking; in checked studies, under half of them reflect an unresolved V gene, and why the rest are absent is not known. Within this sample are 180,000 or so clones, with around 85% of them counted one time only. Together, the top ten hold roughly 6.2% of the sample. Sample: PBMCs or T cells enriched from blood (not recorded which). These receptor sequences come from a man between 35 and 55 years old who had recovered from COVID-19.

The CDR3 nucleotides read TGTGCCAGCAGCGCGACCGGGAGGGGAGGGGGCGGCTACACCTTC. It translates to CASSATGRGGGGYTF. The genes are TRBV9 and TRBJ1-2; 7 nucleotides agree with TRBD1. Trimming took 3 bases from V and 8 from J; bases not matched to a gene: 13. Germline V CDR1 and CDR2: SGDLS, YYNGEE. This CDR3 comprises 15 residues. The full variable domain, rest sourced from reference TRBV9 and TRBJ1-2, is DSGVTQTPKHLITATGQRVTLRCSPRSGDLSVYWYQQSLDQGLQFLIQYYNGEERAKGNILERFSAQQFPDLHSELNLSSLELGDSALYFCASSATGRGGGGYTFGSGTRLTVV.

This clone was recorded only once. J is TRBJ1-3 and V is TRBV7-8; TRBD1 might be the D (6 bases). Germline loops: CDR1 SGHVS, CDR2 FQNEAQ. The CDR3 runs to 14 residues. V gave up 1 base and J gave up 7 bases, with 11 bases separating them. The CDR3 DNA follows: TGTGCCAGCAGCTTAGACAGGGTCGGGAACACCATATATTTT. It translates to CASSLDRVGNTIYF.

This chain joins TRBV5-1 and TRBJ2-7; TRBD1 agrees at 9 bases. Germline V gene data show CDR1 as SGHRS and CDR2 as YFSETQ. The junction had 11 bases not matched to a gene; V was cut back by 4 bases and J by 0 bases. CDR3 size: 17 residues. In DNA, the CDR3 is TGCGCCAGCAGCCAGGATTACAGGGGGCATGACTCCTACGAGCAGTACTTC. Encoded protein: CASSQDYRGHDSYEQYF.

V usage is TRBV27 and J usage is TRBJ1-2; D perhaps matches TRBD1 (5 bases). CDR1 and CDR2 (germline): MNHEY, SMNVEV (reference sequence). This CDR3 contains 15 residues. Trimming pared 6 bases from V and 4 bases from J, leaving 18 bases between. The CDR3 sequence: CASSEGRSGVYGYTF. The CDR3 coding sequence is TGTGCCAGCAGCGAGGGAAGGTCGGGGGTCTATGGCTACACCTTC.

V is TRBV19 and J is TRBJ2-1; D unresolved. The CDR3 totals 15 residues. Looked up from germline, CDR1 is LNHDA and CDR2 is SQIVND (reference sequence). V lost 3 bases, J lost 0 bases, and 9 bases lay in between. CDR3 bases: TGTGCCAGTAGTATCGGGTTGTTCTCCTACAATGAGCAGTTCTTC. Translated, it gives CASSIGLFSYNEQFF.